A selection of T cell receptor beta chains follows, all from one sample in a study of cytomegalovirus exposure and HLA in healthy donors. Data came from immunoSEQ multiplex PCR; TCRdb stores just in-frame clones and leaves some out. Altogether 90,000 to 120,000 clones are present, around 73% being singletons, with the ten largest covering around 7.8%. Sequencing used PBMCs. The receptors stem from a man aged 30 to 39 in good health and CMV-seronegative. The CDR3 runs from the conserved cysteine through the conserved F or W. D genes are given only for firm matches. Size tells how often a clone was seen (once, few, many) or the class of an expanded clone, and some rows leave it out.

V	size	D	CDR3
TRBV7-3	few	NA	CASSLTPMESGPTGELFF
TRBV27	NA	TRBD2	CASSLSQTSAYNEQFF
TRBV5-1	few	TRBD2	CASSSGLADLGETQYF
TRBV7-9	few	NA	CASSLVEETQYF
TRBV28	NA	NA	CASGTYEQYF
TRBV13	NA	TRBD2	CASSPWTSVIADTQYF
TRBV2	NA	TRBD1	CASTPDRVVHEQYF
TRBV6-5	NA	TRBD1	CASRQGVHEQYF
TRBV29-1	once	NA	CSVEVGTPQETQYF
TRBV6-1	NA	NA	CASRIGQGNQPQHF
TRBV2	NA	TRBD2	CASSGLAGTQETQYF
TRBV2	few	TRBD1	CASSDGTGAQEQYF
TRBV14	few	TRBD1	CASSQSQGALYTEAFF
TRBV2	NA	TRBD2	CASSARLLAGSGTGELFF
TRBV28	few	TRBD1	CASSSHRGMNTEAFF
TRBV30	once	NA	CAWSSQGYTGELFF
TRBV28	NA	NA	CASSPRSSSTDTQYF
TRBV5-8	NA	NA	CASSFPPQLRSNTEAFF
TRBV6-5	NA	NA	CASSYGGSNQPQHF
TRBV7-8	NA	NA	CASSLVGFAGTSSYNSPLHF
TRBV5-5	NA	TRBD1	CASSFGDREGIRYF
TRBV21-1	NA	NA	CASSKARIAGDYEQYF
TRBV6-1	NA	TRBD1	CASSGQGVISSGNTIYF
TRBV9	few	TRBD1	CASSVGQGINYGYTF
TRBV7-9	NA	NA	CASSLNSGGEAFF
TRBV28	once	TRBD2	CASSFAGAANEQFF
TRBV27	NA	TRBD1	CASSTRDRIRYEQYF
TRBV28	NA	NA	CASSSGWPGETQYF
TRBV6-5	NA	NA	CVSSYSGGGTEAFF
TRBV28	many	TRBD2	CASSPVLAGKVTQYF
TRBV6-5	NA	TRBD2	CASSHVAGENEQYF
TRBV5-6	NA	TRBD2	CASSLPGGPNTGELFF
TRBV7-3	NA	TRBD1	CASSPDRGQETQYF
TRBV5-1	NA	NA	CASSPGPSADEQYF
TRBV29-1	NA	TRBD1	CSVGTPGQGVSYEQYF